Shown below are 2 T cell receptor beta chains from a single sample sequenced in a study of cytomegalovirus exposure and HLA in healthy donors. The PCR was carried out with 60 Vbeta primers and 13 Jbeta primers. Repertoires were generated with immunoSEQ multiplex PCR, while TCRdb's copy carries only in-frame clones and drops some. Counted here are some 130,000 clones, about four fifths occurring once; the ten biggest clones make up 2.5% to 3.5%. Sequencing input: PBMCs. Receptors originate from a female donor in good health and CMV-seronegative.

This chain joins TRBV6-5 and TRBJ2-7; 8 bases are shared with TRBD1. Germline V gives CDR1 MNHEY, CDR2 SVGAGI. The CDR3 has 16 amino acids. V was pared by 2 bases and J by 5 bases, with 11 bases of the junction left unmatched. CDR3 bases: TGTGCCAGCAGTTACCTCTCCGGGACAGGAGTCCACGAGCAGTACTTC. This encodes CASSYLSGTGVHEQYF.

J is TRBJ1-5 and V is TRBV9; D perhaps matches TRBD1 (5 bases). The germline V gene has CDR1 SGDLS and CDR2 YYNGEE. CDR3 size: 17 residues. V lost 4 bases and J 2 bases, leaving 19 bases between the germline ends. CDR3 loop: CASSPRVGGSGNQPQHF. The CDR3 nucleotides read TGTGCCAGCAGCCCCCGGGTGGGGGGGTCGGGCAATCAGCCCCAGCATTTT.